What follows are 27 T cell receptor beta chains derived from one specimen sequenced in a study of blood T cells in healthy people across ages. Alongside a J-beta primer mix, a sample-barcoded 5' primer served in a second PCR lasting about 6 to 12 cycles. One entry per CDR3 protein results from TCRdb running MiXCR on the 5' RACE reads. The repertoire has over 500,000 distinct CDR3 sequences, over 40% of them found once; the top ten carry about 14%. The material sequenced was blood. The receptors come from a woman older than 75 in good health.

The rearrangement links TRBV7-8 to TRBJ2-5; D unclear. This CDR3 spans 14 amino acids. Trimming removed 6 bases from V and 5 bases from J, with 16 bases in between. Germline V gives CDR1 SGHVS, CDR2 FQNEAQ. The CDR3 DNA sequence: TGTGCCAGCAGTGCGGAGTCCAACTCGGAGACCCAGTACTTC. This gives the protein CASSAESNSETQYF. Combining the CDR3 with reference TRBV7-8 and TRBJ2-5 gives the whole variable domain GAGVSQSPRYKVAKRGQDVALRCDPISGHVSLFWYQQALGQGPEFLTYFQNEAQLDKSGLPSDRFFAERPEGSVSTLKIQRTQQEDSAVYLCASSAESNSETQYFGPGTRLLVL.

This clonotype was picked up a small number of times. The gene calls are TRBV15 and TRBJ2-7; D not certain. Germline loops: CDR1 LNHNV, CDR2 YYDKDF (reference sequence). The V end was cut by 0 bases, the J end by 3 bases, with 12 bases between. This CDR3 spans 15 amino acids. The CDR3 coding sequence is TGTGCCACCAGCAGAGATAGGGTTGGGGTCTACGAGCAGTACTTC. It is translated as CATSRDRVGVYEQYF. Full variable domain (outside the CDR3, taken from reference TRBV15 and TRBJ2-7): DAMVIQNPRYQVTQFGKPVTLSCSQTLNHNVMYWYQQKSSQAPKLLFHYYDKDFNNEADTPDNFQSRRPNTSFCFLDIRSPGLGDTAMYLCATSRDRVGVYEQYFGPGTRLTVT.

The CDR3 sequence is CASSLGRTSGGENTDTQYF. The DNA of the CDR3 is TGTGCCAGCAGCTTAGGAAGGACTAGCGGGGGGGAAAACACAGATACGCAGTATTTT. The rearrangement joins TRBV7-2 to TRBJ2-3; 15 positions agree with TRBD2. CDR3 size: 19 residues. V was pared by 1 base and J by 2 bases, with 7 bases of the junction left unmatched. CDR1 is SGHTA and CDR2 is FQGNSA in the germline V gene.

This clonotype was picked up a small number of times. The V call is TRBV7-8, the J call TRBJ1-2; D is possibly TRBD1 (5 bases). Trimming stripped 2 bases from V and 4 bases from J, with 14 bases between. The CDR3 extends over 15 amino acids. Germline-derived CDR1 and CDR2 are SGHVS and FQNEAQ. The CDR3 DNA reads TGTGCCAGCAGCTTAAGCTCCAGGGACGTCTATGGCTACACCTTC. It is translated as CASSLSSRDVYGYTF. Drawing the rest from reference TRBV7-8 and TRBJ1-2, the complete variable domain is GAGVSQSPRYKVAKRGQDVALRCDPISGHVSLFWYQQALGQGPEFLTYFQNEAQLDKSGLPSDRFFAERPEGSVSTLKIQRTQQEDSAVYLCASSLSSRDVYGYTFGSGTRLTVV.

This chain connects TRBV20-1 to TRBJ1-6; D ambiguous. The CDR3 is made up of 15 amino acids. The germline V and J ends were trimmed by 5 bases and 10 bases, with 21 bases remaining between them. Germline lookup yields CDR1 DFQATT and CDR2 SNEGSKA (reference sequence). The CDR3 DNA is TGCAGTGCTCGGCCCTGGGGTGCTGGGGAGTCACCCCTCCACTTT. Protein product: CSARPWGAGESPLHF.

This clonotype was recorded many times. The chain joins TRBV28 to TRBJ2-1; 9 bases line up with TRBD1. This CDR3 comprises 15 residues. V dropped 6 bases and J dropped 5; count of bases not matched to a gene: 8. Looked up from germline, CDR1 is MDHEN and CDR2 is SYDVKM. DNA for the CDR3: TGTGCCAGCAGCCTGGGACAGGGTATCCACAATGAGCAGTTCTTC. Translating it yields CASSLGQGIHNEQFF.

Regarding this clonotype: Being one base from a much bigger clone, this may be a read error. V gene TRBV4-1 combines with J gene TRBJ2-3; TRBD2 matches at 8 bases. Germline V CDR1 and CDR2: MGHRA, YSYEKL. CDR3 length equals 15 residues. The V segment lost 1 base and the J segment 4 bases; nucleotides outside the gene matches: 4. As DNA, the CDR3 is TGCGCCAGCAGCCAAGTAGCGGGAAGCGCAGATACGCAGTATTTT. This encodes CASSQVAGSADTQYF.

In DNA, the CDR3 is TGCGCCAGCAGGACAGGGGGGCTCTTGGACGAGCAGTACTTC. It yields the protein CASRTGGLLDEQYF. V is TRBV10-2 and J is TRBJ2-7; 9 bases are a match to TRBD1. The CDR3 spans 14 residues. Germline CDR1 reads WSHSY; CDR2 reads SAAADI. Unmatched junction bases numbered 8, after V lost 6 bases and J lost 5 bases.

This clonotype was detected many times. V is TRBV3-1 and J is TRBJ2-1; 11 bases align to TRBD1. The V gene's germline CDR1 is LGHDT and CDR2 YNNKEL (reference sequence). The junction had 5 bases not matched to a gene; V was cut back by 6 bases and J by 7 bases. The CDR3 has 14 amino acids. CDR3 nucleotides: TGTGCCAGCAGTCGAGGACAGGGGGCTAATGAGCAGTTCTTC. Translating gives CASSRGQGANEQFF.

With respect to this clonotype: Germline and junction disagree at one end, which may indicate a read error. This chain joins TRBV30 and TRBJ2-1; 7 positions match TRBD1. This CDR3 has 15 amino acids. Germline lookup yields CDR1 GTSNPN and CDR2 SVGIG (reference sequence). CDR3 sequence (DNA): TGCGCCTGGAGTCCCGCAGGGGGATCCTACAATGAGCAGTTCTTC. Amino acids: CAWSPAGGSYNEQFF. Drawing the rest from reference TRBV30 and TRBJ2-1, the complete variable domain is SQTIHQWPATLVQPVGSPLSLECTVEGTSNPNLYWYRQAAGRGLQLLFYSVGIGQISSEVPQNLSASRPQDRQFILSSKKLLLSDSGFYLCAWSPAGGSYNEQFFGPGTRLTVL.

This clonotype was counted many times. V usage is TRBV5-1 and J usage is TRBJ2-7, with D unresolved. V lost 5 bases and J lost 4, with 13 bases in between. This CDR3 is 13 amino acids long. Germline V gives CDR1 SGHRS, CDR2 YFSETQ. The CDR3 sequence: CASSPTGTYEQYF. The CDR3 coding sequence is TGCGCCAGCAGTCCGACGGGCACGTACGAGCAGTACTTC. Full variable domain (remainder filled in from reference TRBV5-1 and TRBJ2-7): KAGVTQTPRYLIKTRGQQVTLSCSPISGHRSVSWYQQTPGQGLQFLFEYFSETQRNKGNFPGRFSGRQFSNSRSEMNVSTLELGDSALYLCASSPTGTYEQYFGPGTRLTVT.

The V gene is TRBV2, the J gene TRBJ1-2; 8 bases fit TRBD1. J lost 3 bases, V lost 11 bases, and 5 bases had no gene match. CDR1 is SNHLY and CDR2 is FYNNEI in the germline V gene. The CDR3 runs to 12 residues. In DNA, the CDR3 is TGTGCCGGAGCAGGGGGCTACTATGGCTACACCTTC. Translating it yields CAGAGGYYGYTF.

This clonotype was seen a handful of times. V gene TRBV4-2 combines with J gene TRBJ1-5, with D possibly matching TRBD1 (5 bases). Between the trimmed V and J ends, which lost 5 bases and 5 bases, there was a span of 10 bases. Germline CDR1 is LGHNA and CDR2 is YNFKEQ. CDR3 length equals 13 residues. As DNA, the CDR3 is TGTGCCAGCAGCTTTGACAGAGATCAGCCCCAGCATTTT. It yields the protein CASSFDRDQPQHF.

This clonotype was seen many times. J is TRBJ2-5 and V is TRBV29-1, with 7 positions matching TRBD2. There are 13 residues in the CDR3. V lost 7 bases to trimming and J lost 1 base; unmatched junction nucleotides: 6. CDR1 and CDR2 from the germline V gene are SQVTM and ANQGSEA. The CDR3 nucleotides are TGCAGCGCCGCGACTAGCACCCAAGAGACCCAGTACTTC. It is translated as CSAATSTQETQYF.

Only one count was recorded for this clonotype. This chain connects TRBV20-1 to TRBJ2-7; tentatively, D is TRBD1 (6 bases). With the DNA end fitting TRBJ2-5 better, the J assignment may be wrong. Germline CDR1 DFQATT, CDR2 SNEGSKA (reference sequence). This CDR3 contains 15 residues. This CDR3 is CSARDAGANQETQYF. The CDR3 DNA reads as TGCAGTGCTAGAGATGCAGGGGCCAACCAAGAGACCCAGTACTTC.

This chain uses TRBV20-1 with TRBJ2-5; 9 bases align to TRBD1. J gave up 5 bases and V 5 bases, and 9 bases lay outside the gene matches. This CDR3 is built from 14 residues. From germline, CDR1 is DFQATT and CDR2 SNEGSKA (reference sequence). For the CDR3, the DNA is TGCAGTGCTGGGGGACAGGGAGAATGGGAGACCCAGTACTTC. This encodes CSAGGQGEWETQYF.

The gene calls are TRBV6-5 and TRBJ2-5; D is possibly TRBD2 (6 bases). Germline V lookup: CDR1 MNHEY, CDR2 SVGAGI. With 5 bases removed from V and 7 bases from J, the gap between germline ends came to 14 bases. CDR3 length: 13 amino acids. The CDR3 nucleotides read TGTGCCAGCAGTGGCCCGGGACTTGGGACCCAGTACTTC. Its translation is CASSGPGLGTQYF.

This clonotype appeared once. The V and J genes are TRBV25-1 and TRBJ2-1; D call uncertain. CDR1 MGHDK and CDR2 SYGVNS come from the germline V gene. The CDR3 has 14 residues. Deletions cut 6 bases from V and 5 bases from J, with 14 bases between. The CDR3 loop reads CASSKFLLNNEQFF. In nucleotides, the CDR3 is TGTGCCAGCAGCAAGTTCTTGCTGAACAATGAGCAGTTCTTC.

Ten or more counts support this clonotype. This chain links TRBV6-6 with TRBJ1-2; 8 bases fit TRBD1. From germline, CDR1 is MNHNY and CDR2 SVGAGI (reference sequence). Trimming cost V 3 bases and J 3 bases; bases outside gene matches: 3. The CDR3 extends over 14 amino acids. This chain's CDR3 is CASSYRTGHYGYTF. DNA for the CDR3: TGTGCCAGCAGTTATCGGACAGGGCACTATGGCTACACCTTC.

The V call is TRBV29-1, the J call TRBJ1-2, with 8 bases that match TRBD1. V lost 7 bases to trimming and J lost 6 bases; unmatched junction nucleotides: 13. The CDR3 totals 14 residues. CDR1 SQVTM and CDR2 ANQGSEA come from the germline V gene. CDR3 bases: TGCAGCGCACCGGGACAGGAGTCGTATGATGGCTACACCTTC. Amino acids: CSAPGQESYDGYTF.

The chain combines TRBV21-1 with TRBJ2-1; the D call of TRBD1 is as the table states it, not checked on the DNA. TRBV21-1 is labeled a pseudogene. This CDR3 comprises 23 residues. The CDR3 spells CASSKGYALRDSRQDSSYNEQFF. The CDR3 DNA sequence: TGTGCCAGCAGCAAAGGATACGCGCTCAGGGACTCCCGGCAAGACAGCTCCTACAATGAGCAGTTCTTC.

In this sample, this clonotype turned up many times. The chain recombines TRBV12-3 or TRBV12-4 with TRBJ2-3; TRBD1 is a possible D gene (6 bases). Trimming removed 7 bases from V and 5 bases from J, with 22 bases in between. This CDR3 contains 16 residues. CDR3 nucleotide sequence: TGTGCCAGCACCAACTTCGGGACCCTCAGGGGAGATACGCAGTATTTT. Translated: CASTNFGTLRGDTQYF.

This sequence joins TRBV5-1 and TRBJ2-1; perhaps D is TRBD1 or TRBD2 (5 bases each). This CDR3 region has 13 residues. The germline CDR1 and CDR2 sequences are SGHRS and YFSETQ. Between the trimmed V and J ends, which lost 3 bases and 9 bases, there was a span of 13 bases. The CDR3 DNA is TGCGCCAGCAGCTCCTGGGGGTCCGGTGAGCAGTTCTTC. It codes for CASSSWGSGEQFF.

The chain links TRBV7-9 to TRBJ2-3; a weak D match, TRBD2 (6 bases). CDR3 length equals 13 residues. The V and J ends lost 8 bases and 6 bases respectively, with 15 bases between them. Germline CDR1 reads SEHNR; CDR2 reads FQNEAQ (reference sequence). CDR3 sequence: CASSGEARDTQYF. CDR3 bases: TGTGCCAGCTCGGGAGAGGCTAGGGATACGCAGTATTTT.

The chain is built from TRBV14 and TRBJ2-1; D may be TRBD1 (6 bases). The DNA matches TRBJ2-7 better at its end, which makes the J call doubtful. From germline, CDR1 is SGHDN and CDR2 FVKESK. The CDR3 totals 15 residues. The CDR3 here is CASSLDREPYNEQYF. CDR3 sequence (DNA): TGTGCCAGCAGCCTGGACAGAGAACCCTACAATGAGCAGTACTTC.

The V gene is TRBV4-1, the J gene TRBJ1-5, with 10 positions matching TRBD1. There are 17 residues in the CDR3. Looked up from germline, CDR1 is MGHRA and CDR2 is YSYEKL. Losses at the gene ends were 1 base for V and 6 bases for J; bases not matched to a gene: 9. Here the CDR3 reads CASSQVAGTGVGQPQHF. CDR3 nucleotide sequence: TGCGCCAGCAGCCAAGTGGCCGGGACAGGGGTTGGTCAGCCCCAGCATTTT.

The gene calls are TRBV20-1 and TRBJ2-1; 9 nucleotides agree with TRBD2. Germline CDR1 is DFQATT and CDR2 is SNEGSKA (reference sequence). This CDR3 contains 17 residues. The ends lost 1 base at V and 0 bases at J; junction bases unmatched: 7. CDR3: CSARGGGETTSYNEQFF. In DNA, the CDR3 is TGCAGTGCTAGAGGCGGGGGGGAGACCACCTCCTACAATGAGCAGTTCTTC.